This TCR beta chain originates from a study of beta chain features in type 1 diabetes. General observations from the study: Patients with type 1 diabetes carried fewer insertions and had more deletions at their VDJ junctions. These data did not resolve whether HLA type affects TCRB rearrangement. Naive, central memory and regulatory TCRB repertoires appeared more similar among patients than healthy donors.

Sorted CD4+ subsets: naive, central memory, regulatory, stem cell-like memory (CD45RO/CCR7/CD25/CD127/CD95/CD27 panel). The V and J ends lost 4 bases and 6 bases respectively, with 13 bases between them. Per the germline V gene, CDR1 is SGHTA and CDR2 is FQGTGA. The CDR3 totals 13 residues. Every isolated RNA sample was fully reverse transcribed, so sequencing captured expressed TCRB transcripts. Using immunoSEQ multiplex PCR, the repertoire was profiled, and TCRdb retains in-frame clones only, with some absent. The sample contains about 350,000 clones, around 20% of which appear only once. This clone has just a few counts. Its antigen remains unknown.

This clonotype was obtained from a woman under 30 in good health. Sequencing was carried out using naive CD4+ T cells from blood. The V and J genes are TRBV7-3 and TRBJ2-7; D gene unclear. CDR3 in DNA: TGTGCCAGCAGCTCGGATCGAGCGAGCGAGCAGTACTTC. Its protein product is CASSSDRASEQYF.